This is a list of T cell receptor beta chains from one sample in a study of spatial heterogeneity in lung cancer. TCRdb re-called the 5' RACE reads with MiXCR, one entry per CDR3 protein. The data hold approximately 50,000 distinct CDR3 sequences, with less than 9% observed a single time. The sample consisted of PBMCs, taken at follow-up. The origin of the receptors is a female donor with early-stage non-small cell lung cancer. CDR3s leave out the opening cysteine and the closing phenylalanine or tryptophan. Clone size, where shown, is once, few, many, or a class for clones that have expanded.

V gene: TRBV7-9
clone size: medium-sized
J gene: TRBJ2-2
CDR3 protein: ASWGDTNTGELF

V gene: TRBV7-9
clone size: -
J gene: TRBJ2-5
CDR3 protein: ASLAIQGETQY

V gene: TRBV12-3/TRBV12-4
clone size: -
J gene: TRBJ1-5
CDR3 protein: ASILQVGGSSNQPQH

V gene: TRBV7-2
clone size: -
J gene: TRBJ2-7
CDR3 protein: ASSERFEQY

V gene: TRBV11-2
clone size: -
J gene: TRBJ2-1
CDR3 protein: ASSESGGNEQF

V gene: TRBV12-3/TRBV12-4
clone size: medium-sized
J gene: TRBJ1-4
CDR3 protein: ASSLGKVPGVLDEKLF

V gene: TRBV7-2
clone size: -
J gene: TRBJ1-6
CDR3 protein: ASSLEWGINSPLH

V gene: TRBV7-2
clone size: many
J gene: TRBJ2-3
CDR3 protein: ASSLATPTSGGDTQY

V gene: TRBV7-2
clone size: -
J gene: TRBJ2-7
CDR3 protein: ASSLASGQALYEQY

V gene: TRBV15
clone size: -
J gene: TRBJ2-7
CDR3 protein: ATSRDRGYYEQY

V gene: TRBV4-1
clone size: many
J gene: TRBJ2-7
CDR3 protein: ASSQDIGEGSYEQY

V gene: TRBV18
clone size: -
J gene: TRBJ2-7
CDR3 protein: ASSPGGGSYEQY

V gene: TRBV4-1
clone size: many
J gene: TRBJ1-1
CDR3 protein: ASSQADRGLNTEAF

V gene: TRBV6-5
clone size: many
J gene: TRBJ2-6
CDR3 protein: ASSWGRGRANVLT

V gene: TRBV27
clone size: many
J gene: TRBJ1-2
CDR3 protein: ASRQNYVYT

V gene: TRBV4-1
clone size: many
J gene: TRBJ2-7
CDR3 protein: ASSQTLNRLGQGS

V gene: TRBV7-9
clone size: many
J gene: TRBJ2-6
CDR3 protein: ASSPRTAFNSGANVLT

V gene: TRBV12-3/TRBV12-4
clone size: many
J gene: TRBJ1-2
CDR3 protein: ASSHPNGYGYT

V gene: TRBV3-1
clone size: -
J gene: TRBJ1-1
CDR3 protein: ASSQDTFFNTEAF

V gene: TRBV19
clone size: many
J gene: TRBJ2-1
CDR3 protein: ASSIAQRSYNEQF

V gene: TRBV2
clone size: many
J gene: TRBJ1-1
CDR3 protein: ASTLRGSGHTEAF

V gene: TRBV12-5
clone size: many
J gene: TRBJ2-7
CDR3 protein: ASGLAQHYEQY

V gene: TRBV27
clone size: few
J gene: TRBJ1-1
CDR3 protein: ASTPQTGHTEAF